This T cell receptor beta chain was sequenced in a study of T cells in Graves' hyperthyroidism and ophthalmopathy (dated 2019 in TCRdb). For context, the study as a whole: Peripheral blood samples were taken at the time of initial diagnosis, prior to any treatment. According to the paper, TCR Vbeta CDR3 sequencing was carried out on over 130 peripheral blood samples, which came from around 43 ophthalmopathy, around 75 hyperthyroidism and about 17 progressor patients. In more than 5 Graves' hyperthyroidism patients, the study also compared T-cell repertoires from thyroid tissue with T-cell repertoires from blood. For training and testing, the 100 or so patients in the discovery cohort were randomly divided in a 7:3 ratio. After sampling, hyperthyroidism patients received methimazole starting at 30 mg daily, and ophthalmopathy patients received high-dose intravenous methylprednisolone. TCR V-J signatures able to tell the groups apart were searched for in a discovery cohort of 90 to 100 patients, of whom fewer than 45 had Graves' ophthalmopathy and roughly 57 had stable Graves' hyperthyroidism. An independent validation cohort of under 20 hyperthyroidism patients and approximately 16 patients who later progressed to ophthalmopathy tested prospective prediction of ophthalmopathy. On the study overall, not on this receptor specifically: Blood samples also contained most of the expanded thyroid clonotypes (frequency above 0.001), which suggests that blood repertoires may reflect thyroid immune responses. In validation, the model predicted progression to ophthalmopathy a median of approximately 6.3 months before onset, with about 70% sensitivity and nearly 75% specificity. In cross-validation, a model built on a 13 V-J signature told ophthalmopathy apart from stable hyperthyroidism with less than 90% sensitivity and around 83% specificity, and in testing the same model reached 80%/75%. Sample size was not statistically predetermined, and investigators were not blinded to group allocation.

V is clipped by 1 base and J by 3 bases, and the sequence between their germline boundaries is 15 bases long. Measured from the cysteine to the phenylalanine, the CDR3 is 16 residues long. Kept here is only the CDR3 DNA, which spans 48 bases and is read in frame from base 1. CDR1 and CDR2 (KGHSH, LQKENI) derive from the germline V gene. The TCR beta CDR3 regions were amplified from the RNA transcripts. For the first round of RT-PCR on the TCR CDR3, the HTBI primer set was used together with the Qiagen OneStep RT-PCR kit. Libraries were constructed in a second round of multiplex PCR, after which size selection and purification were carried out. Paired-end sequencing of the libraries was performed with 100 bp reads on an Illumina HiSeq2000. As for the original processing: SOAPnuke was used to process the raw data, throwing out any read that contained adapters or uncalled bases, had a mean Phred below 15, or lacked an exact constant-primer or identifier match. High-quality paired reads were merged using COPE v1.2.5, and each unique nucleotide sequence was defined as a clonotype. MiTCR v1.1 was used to align clonotypes to the IMGT TRBV, TRBD and TRBJ reference segments. Only V-J combinations with frequency above 0.0001, covering 99% to 99.2% of repertoires, were analysed. A TCS score was defined as the ratio of F50 (clonal expansion) to E x V (chaos), with BLOSUM62-based TCRdist applied between CDR3 peptides within each V-J. Welch's t-statistics and random forest reduced around 550 V-J features to 13, which were used in a naive Bayes classifier (R e1071). TCRdb reprocessed the public reads (quality trimming at Q25 with fastp, clone calling with MiXCR) and kept in-frame beta chains. Each entry is one CDR3 protein sequence, shown with its most common DNA and genes. In this record, the V and J calls reflect TCRdb's handling and not the investigators' own analysis. The sample records about 110,000 distinct CDR3 sequences, approximately 15% of which are singletons. Less than 50% of the sample is held by the ten biggest clonotypes.

This clonotype was seen at least ten times. The target of this receptor is not known. No much larger clone is present one base from it, and per-base qualities are unavailable. Stable Graves' hyperthyroidism was defined as the absence of progression to ophthalmopathy over 18 months of follow-up. The hyperthyroidism patients were between 18 and 65 years old and newly diagnosed, with a disease duration of less than 2 months. Exclusion was applied to patients with uncontrolled infections, other autoimmune diseases, pregnancy or lactation. Diagnoses were established on the basis of clinical symptoms, serum thyroxine and TRAb, thyroid ultrasound, and orbital computed tomography. PBMCs were isolated from approximately 10 ml of fresh peripheral blood by Ficoll-Paque density gradient centrifugation. Total RNA was extracted using Trizol reagent, and RNA quality was assessed on an Agilent 2100 Bioanalyzer.

The TCR originated in a woman aged 45-59 years with Graves' hyperthyroidism. This chain joins TRBV18 to TRBJ1-2; the D region possibly corresponds to TRBD1 (5 bases align). The specimen was blood. The encoded CDR3 is CASSPLQGGGDYGYTF. The DNA is as follows: TGTGCCAGCTCACCACTTCAGGGCGGGGGTGACTATGGCTACACCTTC.